The 26 T cell receptor beta chains listed next were all sequenced from one sample in a study of CD8 T cells in Susac syndrome. An amount of RNA that ranged from roughly 0.45 to 1 ug was reverse transcribed with random hexamers. TCRdb processed the immunoSEQ multiplex PCR reads anew with MiXCR; each CDR3 protein has one entry. The data show 150,000 to 200,000 distinct CDR3 sequences, around 94% seen once. Material: CD4+ T cells from PBMCs. The origin of the receptors is a human donor in good health.

This rearrangement joins TRBV14 to TRBJ2-5, with TRBD2 as a possible D gene (5 bases). This CDR3 has 12 amino acids. Germline CDR1 and CDR2: SGHDN and FVKESK. Trimming shortened V by 4 bases and J by 7 bases, and 10 bases separated the two germline ends. Here the CDR3 reads CASSPGGGTQYF. The CDR3 DNA follows: TGTGCCAGCAGCCCAGGCGGAGGGACCCAGTACTTC. Using reference TRBV14 and TRBJ2-5 for the parts outside the CDR3, the full variable domain is EAGVTQFPSHSVIEKGQTVTLRCDPISGHDNLYWYRRVMGKEIKFLLHFVKESKQDESGMPNNRFLAERTGGTYSTLKVQPAELEDSGVYFCASSPGGGTQYFGPGTRLLVL.

The CDR3 DNA is TGTGCCATCCTGTCTGCCCACGGTGATACGCAGTATTTT. Its protein product is CAILSAHGDTQYF. This sequence joins TRBV28 and TRBJ2-3; the D is unclear. Trimming shortened V by 10 bases and J by 6 bases, and 17 bases separated the two germline ends. The CDR3 loop spans 13 amino acids. Germline CDR1 and CDR2: MDHEN and SYDVKM.

The chain combines TRBV12-3 or TRBV12-4 with TRBJ1-6, with D uncertain. With 6 bases removed from V and 7 bases from J, the gap between germline ends came to 19 bases. The CDR3 totals 16 residues. The CDR3 spells CASRPGGPLTNSPLHF. The DNA for the CDR3 is TGTGCCAGCAGACCGGGCGGACCGCTGACAAATTCACCCCTCCACTTT.

A single count supports this clonotype. This chain connects TRBV20-1 to TRBJ2-5; no firm D call. The CDR3 totals 14 residues. V was trimmed by 3 bases and J by 3 bases, leaving 14 bases between them. Per germline, CDR1 DFQATT and CDR2 SNEGSKA (reference sequence). The CDR3 sequence is CSASPASPKETQYF. CDR3 sequence (DNA): TGCAGTGCTAGCCCCGCCTCCCCGAAAGAGACCCAGTACTTC.

The J gene is TRBJ2-5, the V gene TRBV9; D ambiguous. Germline-derived CDR1 and CDR2 are SGDLS and YYNGEE. This CDR3 region has 14 residues. The V and J ends lost 4 bases and 5 bases respectively, with 15 bases between them. The CDR3, as DNA: TGTGCCAGCAGCCTCGGGCTGGAAGTGGAGACCCAGTACTTC. This gives the protein CASSLGLEVETQYF.

This chain's CDR3 is CASTNTGELFF. CDR3 DNA: TGTGCCAGCACAAATACCGGGGAGCTGTTTTTT. The chain couples TRBV3-1 to TRBJ2-2, with D unresolved. Germline values: CDR1 LGHDT, CDR2 YNNKEL (reference sequence). This CDR3 is 11 amino acids long. The germline V and J ends were trimmed by 7 bases and 5 bases, with 5 bases remaining between them.

This clonotype was recorded only once. The chain employs TRBV7-2 and TRBJ2-5; tentatively, D is TRBD1 or TRBD2 (5 bases each). Deletions cut 1 base from V and 4 bases from J, with 10 bases between. Germline values: CDR1 SGHTA, CDR2 FQGNSA. This CDR3 is 14 amino acids long. The CDR3 protein is CASSLGGVTETQYF. CDR3 bases: TGTGCCAGCAGCTTAGGAGGGGTAACAGAGACCCAGTACTTC.

The CDR3 is CASSPLRGGRNSNTGELFF. The CDR3 DNA sequence: TGTGCCAGCTCACCACTCAGGGGGGGCCGGAATTCGAACACCGGGGAGCTGTTTTTT. The rearrangement links TRBV18 to TRBJ2-2; D tentatively reads TRBD1 or TRBD2 (7 bases each). This CDR3 spans 19 amino acids. In germline, CDR1 is KGHSH, CDR2 LQKENI. The ends were cut back, 1 base at V and 0 bases at J, with 18 bases in the middle.

The sample holds one count of this clonotype. The chain is built from TRBV9 and TRBJ2-1; D is unresolved. Germline lookup yields CDR1 SGDLS and CDR2 YYNGEE. The CDR3 sequence is 13 residues long. V dropped 3 bases and J dropped 5 bases, with 9 bases sitting between them. CDR3 loop: CASSAPGDNEQFF. The CDR3 DNA is TGTGCCAGCAGCGCTCCTGGAGACAATGAGCAGTTCTTC. The full variable domain, completed using reference TRBV9 and TRBJ2-1, is DSGVTQTPKHLITATGQRVTLRCSPRSGDLSVYWYQQSLDQGLQFLIQYYNGEERAKGNILERFSAQQFPDLHSELNLSSLELGDSALYFCASSAPGDNEQFFGPGTRLTVL.

J is TRBJ1-6 and V is TRBV20-1; D may be TRBD1 (5 bases). The CDR3 is 15 amino acids. Germline CDR1 and CDR2: DFQATT and SNEGSKA (reference sequence). V lost 0 bases and J 7 bases, leaving 13 bases between the germline ends. CDR3 sequence reads: CSARDRRDSNSPLHF. The DNA of the CDR3 is TGCAGTGCTAGAGACAGGAGGGACTCAAATTCACCCCTCCACTTT.

V and J are TRBV5-1 and TRBJ2-7; D might be TRBD1 (5 bases). Germline CDR1 is SGHRS and CDR2 is YFSETQ. The CDR3 consists of 14 residues. V was trimmed by 0 bases and J by 5 bases, leaving 12 bases between them. This CDR3 reads CASSLGRQGNEQYF. The CDR3 DNA reads as TGCGCCAGCAGCTTGGGTAGGCAGGGTAACGAGCAGTACTTC.

The chain employs TRBV19 and TRBJ2-4, with D perhaps matching TRBD1 (8 bases). From germline, CDR1 is LNHDA and CDR2 SQIVND (reference sequence). Trimming removed 4 bases from V and 6 bases from J, with 16 bases in between. The CDR3 loop spans 15 amino acids. CDR3 residues: CASSTMDREGNIQYF. For the CDR3, the DNA is TGTGCCAGTAGTACCATGGACAGGGAGGGAAACATTCAGTACTTC.

This clonotype has a single count. The chain links TRBV7-8 to TRBJ2-5, with D perhaps TRBD1 (7 bases). CDR1 and CDR2 (germline): SGHVS, FQNEAQ. V dropped 3 bases and J dropped 5 bases, with 13 bases sitting between them. The CDR3 runs 14 residues. CDR3 loop: CASSLSAGGETQYF. CDR3 DNA sequence: TGTGCCAGCAGCTTGTCCGCAGGGGGGGAGACCCAGTACTTC.

V gene TRBV6-2 or TRBV6-3 combines with J gene TRBJ1-6; D not certain. CDR3 size: 16 residues. V was shortened by 0 bases and J by 8 bases, with 14 bases between the two germline ends. Germline-derived CDR1 and CDR2 are MNHEY and SVGEGT. The CDR3 region has the DNA TGTGCCAGCAGTTACTCAGGTGGCAGACTGGATTCACCCCTCCACTTT. Amino acid sequence: CASSYSGGRLDSPLHF.

The genes are TRBV30 and TRBJ1-2; TRBD1 might be the D (6 bases). CDR1 GTSNPN and CDR2 SVGIG come from the germline V gene (reference sequence). Trimming left V 4 bases short and J 4 bases short, with 19 bases between. The CDR3 totals 15 residues. In DNA form, the CDR3 reads TGTGCCTGGATGCGCCATGGGACAATAGGCTATGGCTACACCTTC. Amino acid sequence: CAWMRHGTIGYGYTF.

The chain has TRBV30 and TRBJ2-1; TRBD2 is a possible D gene (6 bases). This CDR3 comprises 14 residues. Germline lookup yields CDR1 GTSNPN and CDR2 SVGIG (reference sequence). V was cut by 2 bases and J by 3 bases, with 11 bases left in between. The CDR3 DNA is TGTGCCTGGAGTACGCTTAGCGGCTACAATGAGCAGTTCTTC. It codes for CAWSTLSGYNEQFF.

The chain combines TRBV24-1 with TRBJ1-5; D uncertain. Trimming stripped 5 bases from V and 6 bases from J, with 13 bases between. This CDR3 region has 14 residues. Germline V gene data show CDR1 as KGHDR and CDR2 as SFDVKD. As DNA, the CDR3 is TGTGCCACCAGTGGGCCCGCAATCAGTCAGCCCCAGCATTTT. It is translated as CATSGPAISQPQHF.

The rearrangement uses TRBV3-1 and TRBJ2-3; a possible D gene is TRBD2 (6 bases). CDR3 size: 15 residues. V was clipped by 4 bases and J by 2 bases, with 13 bases between them. Germline CDR1 and CDR2: LGHDT and YNNKEL (reference sequence). The CDR3 loop is CASSLTSRTTDTQYF. For the CDR3, the DNA is TGTGCCAGCAGCCTTACTAGCCGGACCACAGATACGCAGTATTTT.

The gene calls are TRBV11-1 and TRBJ2-5; TRBD1 matches 7 bases. This CDR3 contains 14 residues. V was clipped by 4 bases and J by 5 bases; unmatched bases: 7. Per germline, CDR1 SGHAT and CDR2 FQDESV (reference sequence). CDR3 DNA: TGTGCCAGCAGCTACGACAGGGTTCAGGAGACCCAGTACTTC. Residues: CASSYDRVQETQYF.

The V and J genes are TRBV3-1 and TRBJ2-5; no reliable D call. The germline V gene has CDR1 LGHDT and CDR2 YNNKEL (reference sequence). V lost 1 base and J lost 4, with 10 bases in between. The CDR3 is 14 residues long. CDR3 region: CASSQGLPRETQYF. The CDR3 DNA is TGTGCCAGCAGCCAAGGACTTCCTAGAGAGACCCAGTACTTC.

This sequence joins TRBV20-1 and TRBJ2-1, with D tentatively TRBD2 (6 bases). CDR1 and CDR2 from the germline V gene are DFQATT and SNEGSKA (reference sequence). The CDR3 sequence is 15 residues long. The V gene lost 5 bases and the J gene lost 0 bases, with 14 bases spanning the gap. The CDR3 is CSAPPGDSSYNEQFF. As DNA, the CDR3 is TGCAGTGCTCCCCCGGGAGACAGCTCCTACAATGAGCAGTTCTTC.

The rearrangement joins TRBV7-2 to TRBJ2-5, with a possible D match to TRBD2 (6 bases). The CDR3 extends over 13 amino acids. Trimming left V 4 bases short and J 4 bases short, with 10 bases between. Germline V gene data show CDR1 as SGHTA and CDR2 as FQGNSA. In DNA form, the CDR3 reads TGTGCCAGCAGCTGGCAGGGAGGAGAGACCCAGTACTTC. This gives the protein CASSWQGGETQYF.

J is TRBJ1-3 and V is TRBV7-9; no clear D. CDR3 length equals 14 residues. The germline V gene has CDR1 SEHNR and CDR2 FQNEAQ (reference sequence). The V and J ends lost 5 bases and 4 bases respectively, with 12 bases between them. The CDR3 reads CASSPVEAGNTIYF. CDR3 in DNA: TGTGCCAGCAGCCCAGTAGAAGCCGGAAACACCATATATTTT.

V usage is TRBV6-5 and J usage is TRBJ2-1; TRBD2 matches 8 bases. CDR1 and CDR2 from the germline V gene are MNHEY and SVGAGI. V was pared by 0 bases and J by 2 bases, with 6 bases of the junction left unmatched. CDR3 length: 17 amino acids. CDR3 sequence reads: CASSYSLAGGTYNEQFF. In nucleotides, the CDR3 is TGTGCCAGCAGTTACTCGTTGGCGGGGGGAACCTACAATGAGCAGTTCTTC.

The chain links TRBV27 to TRBJ2-7; TRBD1 is a possible D gene (5 bases). The CDR3 sequence is 14 residues long. V lost 0 bases and J 3 bases, leaving 9 bases between the germline ends. Germline CDR1 reads MNHEY; CDR2 reads SMNVEV (reference sequence). The CDR3 region has the DNA TGTGCCAGCAGTTTATCAAGACAGTTCTACGAGCAGTACTTC. It is translated as CASSLSRQFYEQYF.

This chain links TRBV29-1 with TRBJ2-3; 9 bases map to TRBD1. After removal of 4 bases from V and 1 base from J, the junction contained 0 bases not matched to a gene. The CDR3 totals 13 residues. Germline CDR1 SQVTM, CDR2 ANQGSEA. The CDR3 DNA sequence: TGCAGCGTTGGGACAGGGGGCACAGATACGCAGTATTTT. This codes for CSVGTGGTDTQYF.